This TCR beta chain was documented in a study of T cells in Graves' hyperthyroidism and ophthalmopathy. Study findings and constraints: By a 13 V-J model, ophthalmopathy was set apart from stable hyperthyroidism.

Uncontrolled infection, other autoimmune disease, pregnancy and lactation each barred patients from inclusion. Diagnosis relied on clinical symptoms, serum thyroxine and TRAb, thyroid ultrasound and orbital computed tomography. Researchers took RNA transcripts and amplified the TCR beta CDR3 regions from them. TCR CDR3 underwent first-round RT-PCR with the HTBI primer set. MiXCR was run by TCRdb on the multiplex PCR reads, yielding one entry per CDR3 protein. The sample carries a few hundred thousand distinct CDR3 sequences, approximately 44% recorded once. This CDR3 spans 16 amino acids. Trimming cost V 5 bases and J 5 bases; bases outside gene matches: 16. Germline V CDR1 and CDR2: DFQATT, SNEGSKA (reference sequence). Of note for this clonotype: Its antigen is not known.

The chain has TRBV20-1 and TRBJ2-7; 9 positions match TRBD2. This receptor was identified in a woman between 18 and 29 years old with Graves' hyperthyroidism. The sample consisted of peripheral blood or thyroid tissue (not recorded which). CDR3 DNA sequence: TGCAGTGCTCCTACTGCCGCTAGCGGGATGTCCCACGAGCAGTACTTC. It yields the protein CSAPTAASGMSHEQYF.